This T cell receptor beta chain was sequenced in a study of OX40 agonist ivuxolimab in advanced cancers. Assay: immunoSEQ multiplex PCR; the TCRdb copy retains only in-frame clones and omits some. The table shows over 45,000 clones, with about 88% occurring only once. This clone has a single count. The CDR3 contains 16 residues. Germline V gene sequence: CDR1 MGHRA, CDR2 YSYEKL. After removal of 6 bases from V and 8 bases from J, the junction contained 13 bases not matched to a gene. This TCR came from an adult with an advanced solid tumor such as melanoma, head and neck, liver or kidney cancer. The J gene is TRBJ1-4, the V gene TRBV4-1, with TRBD1 matching 9 bases. Sequences were derived from CD4+ or CD8+ T cells sorted from blood, sampled in a trial of the OX40 agonist ivuxolimab. The CDR3 region is CASSSDRGTVGEKLFF. Here the CDR3 DNA reads TGCGCCAGCAGTTCGGACAGGGGAACGGTAGGGGAAAAACTGTTTTTT.